This T cell receptor (beta chain) appears in the sequencing data of a study of cytomegalovirus exposure and HLA in healthy donors. Broader study findings: Accurate predictions that matched the HLA-A and HLA-B alleles of most subjects were reportedly made from TCR beta sequences. Among CMV-associated TCR beta chains, most appeared HLA-restricted in a later analysis. As immune exposure information, only CMV serostatus was available.

The primer mix had 60 Vbeta and 13 Jbeta primers. Method: immunoSEQ multiplex PCR; TCRdb's copy keeps in-frame clones and lacks some. The table includes roughly 280,000 clones, roughly 70% detected once. Germline loops: CDR1 MDHEN, CDR2 SYDVKM. V was shortened by 6 bases and J by 1 base, with 12 bases between the two germline ends. The CDR3 loop spans 14 amino acids. Comments on this clone: Its target is unknown.

The sequence was collected from a female donor in good health and CMV-seronegative. This chain connects TRBV28 to TRBJ1-2; maybe TRBD1 (6 bases). Sequencing was carried out using PBMCs. The CDR3 DNA reads TGTGCCAGCAGGTGGGGACACGGTAACTATGGCTACACCTTC. It codes for CASRWGHGNYGYTF.